This T cell receptor (beta chain) was identified during a study of blood T cell repertoires in COVID-19. Overall study context: Spain, Italy and the United States supplied samples that represented acute and convalescent COVID-19. The cDNA or gDNA used as material had been derived from T cells, B-cell-depleted T cells, or PBMCs.

As handled by the study authors: How many nucleated cells were present was estimated from reference gene primer amplification. Repertoires were generated with immunoSEQ multiplex PCR, while TCRdb's copy carries only in-frame clones and drops some. V, J and clone size derive from that table, while D and trimming were established from the DNA sequence. Here the sample spans 25,000 to 30,000 clones, roughly 88% being singletons. CDR1 and CDR2 (germline): DFQATT, SNEGSKA (reference sequence). With 3 bases removed from V and 5 bases from J, the gap between germline ends came to 14 bases. The CDR3 is 13 residues long.

Sequenced: peripheral blood. The chain recombines TRBV20-1 with TRBJ2-7; D possibly corresponds to TRBD1 (5 bases). This receptor was obtained from a human donor in a cohort sampled during active COVID-19. Here the CDR3 reads CSASTLEGDEQYF. Written as DNA, the CDR3 is TGCAGTGCTAGTACCTTAGAAGGGGACGAGCAGTACTTC.